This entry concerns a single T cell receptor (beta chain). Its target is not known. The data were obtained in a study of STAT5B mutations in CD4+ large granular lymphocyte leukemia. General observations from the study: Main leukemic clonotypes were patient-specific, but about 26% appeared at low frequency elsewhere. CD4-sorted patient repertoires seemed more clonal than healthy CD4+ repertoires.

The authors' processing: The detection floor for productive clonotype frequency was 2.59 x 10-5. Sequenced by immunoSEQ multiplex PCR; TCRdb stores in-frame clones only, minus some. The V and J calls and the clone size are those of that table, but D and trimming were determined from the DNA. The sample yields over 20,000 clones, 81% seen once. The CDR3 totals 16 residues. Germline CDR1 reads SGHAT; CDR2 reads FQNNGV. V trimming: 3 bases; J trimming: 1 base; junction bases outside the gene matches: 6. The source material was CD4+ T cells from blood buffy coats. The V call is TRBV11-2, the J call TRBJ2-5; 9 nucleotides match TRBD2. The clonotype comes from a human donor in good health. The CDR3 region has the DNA TGTGCCAGCAGCTTTACTAGCGGGTTGCGCCAAGAGACCCAGTACTTC. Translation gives CASSFTSGLRQETQYF. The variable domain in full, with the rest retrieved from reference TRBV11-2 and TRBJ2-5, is EAGVAQSPRYKIIEKRQSVAFWCNPISGHATLYWYQQILGQGPKLLIQFQNNGVVDDSQLPKDRFSAERLKGVDSTLKIQPAKLEDSAVYLCASSFTSGLRQETQYFGPGTRLLVL.